The next 32 T cell receptor beta chains were all read from a single sample in a study of follicular helper T cells after annual influenza vaccination (dated by TCRdb to between 2016 and 2019). The protocol used for the library was the immunoSEQ multiplex PCR assay. Sourced from immuneACCESS, this table was stored by TCRdb with only in-frame sequences that have V and J called. A share of the clones is absent; for the studies checked, an unresolved V gene accounts for under half, and the remainder has no known explanation. Across this sample there are some 9,800 clones, with around four fifths seen only once. The top ten constitute 0.4% of the sample. The time point tag for this specimen amounts to: 2015-2016 season, 7 days after influenza vaccination. This sample comprised CXCR5- memory CD4+ T cells sorted from blood, obtained 7 days after influenza vaccination. This sample's cell subset or site label indicates: CXCR5- memory CD4 T cells. The receptors come from an adult who received the influenza vaccine.

In its sample, this clone was seen a few times. The chain couples TRBV19 to TRBJ1-5, with D perhaps TRBD1 (5 bases). Germline V CDR1 and CDR2: LNHDA, SQIVND (reference sequence). Trimming shortened V by 5 bases and J by 2 bases, and 16 bases separated the two germline ends. CDR3 length equals 16 residues. The CDR3 reads CASSVTGGPGNQPQHF. Here the CDR3 DNA reads TGTGCCAGTAGTGTCACAGGCGGCCCGGGCAATCAGCCCCAGCATTTT.

The chain is built from TRBV5-8 and TRBJ1-2; D gene uncertain. Germline V CDR1 and CDR2: SGHTS, YDEGEE. V was cut by 4 bases and J by 5 bases, with 9 bases left in between. The CDR3 has 12 amino acids. Here the CDR3 reads CASSMFQYGYTF. The CDR3 DNA sequence: TGTGCCAGCAGCATGTTCCAGTATGGCTACACCTTC.

The V gene is TRBV11-3, the J gene TRBJ2-1, with 13 bases aligning to TRBD2. Trimming at V came to 1 base and at J to 8 bases, leaving 5 bases not matched to a gene. CDR1 is SGHNT, CDR2 YENEEA, per germline. The CDR3 spans 16 residues. CDR3: CASSLGTSGGVDEQFF. Written as DNA, the CDR3 is TGTGCCAGCAGCTTAGGGACTAGCGGGGGAGTCGATGAGCAGTTCTTC.

This clone was seen just once. The chain is built from TRBV6-6 and TRBJ2-1, with D perhaps TRBD2 (5 bases). This CDR3 has 14 amino acids. Germline V CDR1 and CDR2: MNHNY, SVGAGI (reference sequence). Trimming pared 2 bases from V and 9 bases from J, leaving 14 bases between. The CDR3 is CASSYVKRVTEQFF. CDR3 in DNA: TGTGCCAGCAGTTACGTGAAGAGGGTGACTGAGCAGTTCTTC.

The rearrangement joins TRBV5-1 to TRBJ2-2, with 10 bases fitting TRBD2. Looked up from germline, CDR1 is SGHRS and CDR2 is YFSETQ. The CDR3 sequence is 16 residues long. After removal of 3 bases from V and 3 bases from J, the junction contained 5 bases not matched to a gene. The CDR3 sequence is CASSWGTSAYTGELFF. The DNA of the CDR3 is TGCGCCAGCAGCTGGGGGACTAGCGCCTACACCGGGGAGCTGTTTTTT.

This clone has only one observation. The chain uses TRBV2 and TRBJ2-1; TRBD2 aligns across 8 bases. The J segment lost 4 bases and the V segment lost 7 bases, leaving 6 bases of the junction unmatched. The CDR3 sequence is 14 residues long. Germline V CDR1 and CDR2: SNHLY, FYNNEI. The CDR3 nucleotides read TGTGCCAGCATGGGCGGGACTAGGTACAATGAGCAGTTCTTC. It is translated as CASMGGTRYNEQFF.

V usage is TRBV5-5 and J usage is TRBJ1-2, with a possible D match to TRBD1 (5 bases). The CDR3 extends over 15 amino acids. From germline, CDR1 is SGHKS and CDR2 YYEKEE (reference sequence). The V end lost 6 bases, the J end lost 0 bases, and 15 bases lay between the germline ends. The CDR3 region is CASKQYGGSNYGYTF. CDR3 coding DNA: TGTGCCAGCAAACAATATGGGGGTTCTAACTATGGCTACACCTTC.

CDR3 coding DNA: TGTGCCAGCAGCCAAGCGGGTAGCGGGGGAGGCGGGACCCAGTACTTC. This sequence encodes CASSQAGSGGGGTQYF. The genes are TRBV4-2 and TRBJ2-5; 9 bases map to TRBD2. The junction had 10 bases not matched to a gene; V was cut back by 1 base and J by 7 bases. The CDR3 totals 16 residues. Germline-derived CDR1 and CDR2 are LGHNA and YNFKEQ.

The V and J genes are TRBV7-2 and TRBJ2-7; 10 positions match TRBD2. The CDR3 runs 14 residues. The J segment lost 3 bases and the V segment lost 4 bases, leaving 3 bases of the junction unmatched. Per the germline V gene, CDR1 is SGHTA and CDR2 is FQGNSA. CDR3 coding DNA: TGTGCCAGCAGCTCCCAGCGGGGGGGCTACGAGCAGTACTTC. Its translation: CASSSQRGGYEQYF.

This clone was found a few times. The rearrangement links TRBV1 to TRBJ2-2; TRBD1, the table's D call, was not compared with the DNA. TRBV1 constitutes a pseudogene. This CDR3 comprises 16 residues. CDR3 in DNA: TGCACCAGCAGCCACGACCGGGACACCCTCAGGTCGGAGCTGTTTTTT. Its translation: CTSSHDRDTLRSELFF.

The V and J genes are TRBV19 and TRBJ1-3; 7 nucleotides match TRBD1. The germline CDR1 and CDR2 sequences are LNHDA and SQIVND (reference sequence). V lost 8 bases, J lost 0 bases, and 7 bases stayed unmatched. CDR3 length equals 15 residues. CDR3 protein: CASVRDRYSGNTIYF. CDR3 nucleotides: TGTGCCAGTGTGCGGGACAGATACTCTGGAAACACCATATATTTT.

This clone has just one count. This chain joins TRBV5-1 and TRBJ1-2; 12 nucleotides agree with TRBD1. Trimming removed 2 bases from V and 6 bases from J; junction bases left unmatched: 8. Germline values: CDR1 SGHRS, CDR2 YFSETQ. This CDR3 is built from 16 residues. CDR3 loop: CASSLVTGQGANGYTF. The CDR3 DNA sequence: TGCGCCAGCAGCTTAGTCACGGGACAGGGGGCAAATGGCTACACCTTC.

A single count supports this clone. V gene TRBV7-2 combines with J gene TRBJ2-5; tentatively, D is TRBD1 (6 bases). The germline CDR1 and CDR2 sequences are SGHTA and FQGNSA. V gave up 6 bases and J gave up 5 bases, with 16 bases separating them. The CDR3 loop spans 14 amino acids. The CDR3 spells CASSRGQPWETQYF. CDR3 nucleotide sequence: TGTGCCAGCAGTCGTGGACAGCCATGGGAGACCCAGTACTTC.

Only one count was recorded for this clone. The V gene is TRBV2, the J gene TRBJ2-3, with D possibly TRBD2 on 5 matching bases. V shed 6 bases and J shed 5 bases, with 12 bases lying between them. CDR1 and CDR2 from the germline V gene are SNHLY and FYNNEI. CDR3 size: 13 residues. CDR3 region: CASSALARDTQYF. CDR3 bases: TGTGCCAGCAGCGCCCTAGCAAGAGATACGCAGTATTTT.

This chain connects TRBV10-3 to TRBJ1-5; no reliable D call. The CDR3 consists of 15 residues. The ends were cut back, 2 bases at V and 0 bases at J, with 8 bases in the middle. Germline CDR1 ENHRY, CDR2 SYGVKD. The CDR3: CAISERVTSNQPQHF. The CDR3, as DNA: TGTGCCATCAGTGAGAGGGTGACTAGCAATCAGCCCCAGCATTTT.

This rearrangement joins TRBV6-5 to TRBJ2-3; D is possibly TRBD1 (5 bases). Germline CDR1 reads MNHEY; CDR2 reads SVGAGI. V lost 2 bases and J lost 2, with 11 bases in between. The CDR3 covers 15 residues. The CDR3 loop is CASSYRGLATDTQYF. The CDR3 DNA sequence: TGTGCCAGCAGTTACAGGGGCTTAGCCACAGATACGCAGTATTTT.

The chain has TRBV18 and TRBJ2-1, with D unresolved. V was shortened by 1 base and J by 8 bases, with 15 bases between the two germline ends. This CDR3 region has 15 residues. Looked up from germline, CDR1 is KGHSH and CDR2 is LQKENI. CDR3 amino acids: CASSPLQKGFDEQFF. As DNA, the CDR3 is TGTGCCAGCTCACCACTACAGAAAGGGTTCGATGAGCAGTTCTTC.

V is TRBV5-1 and J is TRBJ2-5; 7 nucleotides match TRBD1. In germline, CDR1 is SGHRS, CDR2 YFSETQ. V dropped 1 base and J dropped 2; count of bases not matched to a gene: 5. This CDR3 is 15 amino acids long. CDR3 amino acids: CASSLWTGSQETQYF. The CDR3 bases are TGCGCCAGCAGCTTGTGGACAGGCTCACAAGAGACCCAGTACTTC.

The V and J genes are TRBV11-3 and TRBJ2-5; 9 bases are a match to TRBD1. Germline CDR1 reads SGHNT; CDR2 reads YENEEA. The length of the CDR3 is 13 residues. The V segment lost 6 bases and the J segment 5 bases; nucleotides outside the gene matches: 4. CDR3 nucleotides: TGTGCCAGCAGTCCCGGGACAGGGGAGACCCAGTACTTC. Translated, it gives CASSPGTGETQYF.

The chain links TRBV5-4 to TRBJ2-4; D not resolved. In germline, CDR1 is SGHNT, CDR2 YYREEE (reference sequence). The CDR3 is 16 residues long. V lost 4 bases, J lost 1 base, and 15 bases lay in between. The CDR3 DNA follows: TGTGCCAGCAGCCCAGAGGTGACTTCTGCCAAAAACATTCAGTACTTC. Encoded protein: CASSPEVTSAKNIQYF.

This chain uses TRBV19 with TRBJ1-1; TRBD1 agrees at 8 bases. With V trimmed by 5 bases and J by 1 base, 6 bases remained unmatched. From germline, CDR1 is LNHDA and CDR2 SQIVND (reference sequence). The CDR3 spans 15 residues. The CDR3 region has the DNA TGTGCCAGTAGTCTTACCGGGACAGGGAACACTGAAGCTTTCTTT. The encoded protein is CASSLTGTGNTEAFF.

The gene calls are TRBV6-1 and TRBJ2-1; 11 nucleotides line up with TRBD2. Per the germline V gene, CDR1 is MNHNS and CDR2 is SASEGT. CDR3 length: 15 residues. J gave up 5 bases and V 7 bases, and 7 bases lay outside the gene matches. DNA for the CDR3: TGTGCCAGCATAAGAGGGACTAGCGGAAACAATGAGCAGTTCTTC. The encoded protein is CASIRGTSGNNEQFF.

The chain uses TRBV5-1 and TRBJ1-3; D might be TRBD1 (5 bases). This CDR3 spans 16 amino acids. V shed 4 bases and J shed 8 bases, with 22 bases lying between them. Germline CDR1 and CDR2: SGHRS and YFSETQ. In nucleotides, the CDR3 is TGCGCCAGCAGCGCCCGCCAGGGATTCGGTTGGGACACCATATATTTT. Translation: CASSARQGFGWDTIYF.

The chain links TRBV2 to TRBJ1-3; D not certain. CDR1 and CDR2 (germline): SNHLY, FYNNEI. There are 13 residues in the CDR3. The V and J ends lost 7 bases and 7 bases respectively, with 14 bases between them. CDR3 nucleotide sequence: TGTGCCAGCAATCTGGGTTCGGGGAACACCATATATTTT. Residues: CASNLGSGNTIYF. Combining the CDR3 with reference TRBV2 and TRBJ1-3 gives the whole variable domain EPEVTQTPSHQVTQMGQEVILRCVPISNHLYFYWYRQILGQKVEFLVSFYNNEISEKSEIFDDQFSVERPDGSNFTLKIRSTKLEDSAMYFCASNLGSGNTIYFGEGSWLTVV.

This chain uses TRBV2 with TRBJ2-2; D is unclear. V gave up 2 bases and J gave up 5 bases, with 9 bases separating them. This CDR3 has 14 amino acids. Germline CDR1 and CDR2: SNHLY and FYNNEI. DNA for the CDR3: TGTGCCAGCAGTGAATATAAGGGTACCGGGGAGCTGTTTTTT. Translation gives CASSEYKGTGELFF.

The chain has TRBV2 and TRBJ1-1; D is possibly TRBD1 (5 bases). The V end lost 4 bases, the J end lost 4 bases, and 13 bases lay between the germline ends. The CDR3 has 14 residues. CDR1 is SNHLY and CDR2 is FYNNEI in the germline V gene. CDR3 bases: TGTGCCAGCAGTGTTTTCAGGGAGGGCACTGAAGCTTTCTTT. Translation: CASSVFREGTEAFF.

The genes are TRBV7-9 and TRBJ2-5; 8 bases align to TRBD2. The V gene's germline CDR1 is SEHNR and CDR2 FQNEAQ (reference sequence). The CDR3 contains 17 residues. V lost 1 base and J lost 1; bases outside the gene matches: 8. The CDR3 DNA reads TGTGCCAGCAGCTTAGGCTCGTGGGCGGGGGGCCAAGAGACCCAGTACTTC. This codes for CASSLGSWAGGQETQYF.

The chain carries TRBV7-2 and TRBJ2-2; unclear D gene. The germline V and J ends were trimmed by 5 bases and 0 bases, with 4 bases remaining between them. Germline lookup yields CDR1 SGHTA and CDR2 FQGNSA. This CDR3 region has 13 residues. The CDR3 loop reads CASSTANTGELFF. The CDR3 DNA is TGTGCCAGCAGCACTGCGAACACCGGGGAGCTGTTTTTT.

This rearrangement joins TRBV11-2 to TRBJ1-2, with D hard to call. Germline-derived CDR1 and CDR2 are SGHAT and FQNNGV. With 5 bases removed from V and 1 base from J, the gap between germline ends came to 11 bases. This CDR3 has 14 residues. CDR3 nucleotides: TGTGCCAGCAGCGCGGGAACGGATAACTATGGCTACACCTTC. Its protein product is CASSAGTDNYGYTF.

V is TRBV7-2 and J is TRBJ1-5; D is undetermined. The CDR3 spans 15 residues. The V gene lost 5 bases and the J gene lost 2 bases, with 13 bases spanning the gap. The V gene's germline CDR1 is SGHTA and CDR2 FQGNSA. CDR3: CASSEKVIGNQPQHF. The DNA of the CDR3 is TGTGCCAGCAGCGAAAAGGTGATAGGCAATCAGCCCCAGCATTTT.

This clone was seen more than once but under ten times. J is TRBJ1-6 and V is TRBV6-1; no clear D. Germline V CDR1 and CDR2: MNHNS, SASEGT. This CDR3 comprises 13 residues. V lost 3 bases and J 7 bases, leaving 7 bases between the germline ends. The CDR3 sequence is CASSDTLNSPLHF. CDR3 in DNA: TGTGCCAGCAGTGATACCCTGAATTCACCCCTCCACTTT.

The chain links TRBV7-6 to TRBJ2-5; D is ambiguous. The CDR3 has 15 amino acids. The V end lost 1 base, the J end lost 5 bases, and 14 bases lay between the germline ends. Germline assignment: CDR1 SGHVS and CDR2 FNYEAQ. The CDR3 protein is CASSLEGLSAETQYF. CDR3 DNA: TGTGCCAGCAGCTTAGAGGGTCTTAGTGCGGAGACCCAGTACTTC.